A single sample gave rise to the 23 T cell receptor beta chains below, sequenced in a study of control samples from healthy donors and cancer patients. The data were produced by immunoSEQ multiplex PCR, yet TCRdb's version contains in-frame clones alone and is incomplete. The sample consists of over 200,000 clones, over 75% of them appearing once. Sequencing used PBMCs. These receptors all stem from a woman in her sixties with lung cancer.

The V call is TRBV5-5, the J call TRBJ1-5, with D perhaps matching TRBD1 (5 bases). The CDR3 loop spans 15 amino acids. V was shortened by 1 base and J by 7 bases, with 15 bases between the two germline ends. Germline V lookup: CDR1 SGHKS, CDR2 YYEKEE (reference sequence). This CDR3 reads CASSLYASGHQPQHF. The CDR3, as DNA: TGTGCCAGCAGCTTGTACGCTTCAGGGCACCAGCCCCAGCATTTT.

CDR3 region: CASSLGQGAKGQPQHF. CDR3 sequence (DNA): TGTGCCAGCAGCTTAGGCCAGGGGGCGAAAGGTCAGCCCCAGCATTTT. The rearrangement links TRBV7-8 to TRBJ1-5; the match to TRBD1 covers 8 bases. Germline CDR1 SGHVS, CDR2 FQNEAQ. This CDR3 is 16 amino acids long. Germline trimming cut 1 base from V and 6 bases from J; bases unmatched to any gene: 8.

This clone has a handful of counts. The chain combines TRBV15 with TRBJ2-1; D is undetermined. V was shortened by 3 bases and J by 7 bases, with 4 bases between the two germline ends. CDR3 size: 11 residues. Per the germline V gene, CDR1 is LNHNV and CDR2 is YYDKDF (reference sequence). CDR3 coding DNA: TGTGCCACCAGCAGGGGTAATGAGCAGTTCTTC. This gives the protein CATSRGNEQFF.

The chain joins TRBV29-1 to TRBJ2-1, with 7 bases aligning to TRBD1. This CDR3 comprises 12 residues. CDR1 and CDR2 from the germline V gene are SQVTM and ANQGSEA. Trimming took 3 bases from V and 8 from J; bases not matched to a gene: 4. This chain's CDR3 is CSVDQGVDEQFF. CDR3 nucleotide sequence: TGCAGCGTTGACCAGGGGGTGGATGAGCAGTTCTTC.

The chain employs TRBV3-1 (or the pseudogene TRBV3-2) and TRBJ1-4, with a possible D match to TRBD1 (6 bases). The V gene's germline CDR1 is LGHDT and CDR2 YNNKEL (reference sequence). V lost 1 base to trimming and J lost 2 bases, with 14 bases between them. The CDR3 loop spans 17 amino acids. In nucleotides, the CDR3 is TGTGCCAGCAGCCAAGGGGGGGGGCTCGCCACTAATGAAAAACTGTTTTTT. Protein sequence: CASSQGGGLATNEKLFF.

The CDR3 loop is CASSQVSGTQPQHF. The CDR3 region has the DNA TGTGCCAGCAGCCAAGTATCAGGTACTCAGCCCCAGCATTTT. V gene TRBV3-1 (or the pseudogene TRBV3-2) combines with J gene TRBJ1-5; D is uncertain. The CDR3 is 14 residues long. Germline V gene lookup returns CDR1 LGHDT and CDR2 YNNKEL (reference sequence). V shed 1 base and J shed 6 bases, with 10 bases lying between them.

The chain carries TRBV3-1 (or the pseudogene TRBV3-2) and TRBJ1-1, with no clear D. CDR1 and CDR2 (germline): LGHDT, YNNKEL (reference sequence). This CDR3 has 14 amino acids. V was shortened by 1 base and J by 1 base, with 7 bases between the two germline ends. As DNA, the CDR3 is TGTGCCAGCAGCCAAGTCCGGCGGAACACTGAAGCTTTCTTT. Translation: CASSQVRRNTEAFF.

The CDR3 region has the DNA TGTGCCAGCAGTCCGCACCCAGGGGCCTGGTACGAGCAGTACTTC. Translating it yields CASSPHPGAWYEQYF. V gene TRBV28 combines with J gene TRBJ2-7; perhaps TRBD1 as D (6 bases). CDR3 length: 15 amino acids. V was pared by 5 bases and J by 4 bases, with 18 bases between. Germline V gives CDR1 MDHEN, CDR2 SYDVKM.

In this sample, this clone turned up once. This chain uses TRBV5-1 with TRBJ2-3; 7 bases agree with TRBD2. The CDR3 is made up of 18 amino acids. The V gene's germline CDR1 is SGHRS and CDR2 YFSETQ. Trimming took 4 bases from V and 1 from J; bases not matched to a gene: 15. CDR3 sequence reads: CASSIRLGLGYGTDTQYF. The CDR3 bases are TGCGCCAGCAGCATACGACTAGGACTAGGGTACGGCACAGATACGCAGTATTTT.

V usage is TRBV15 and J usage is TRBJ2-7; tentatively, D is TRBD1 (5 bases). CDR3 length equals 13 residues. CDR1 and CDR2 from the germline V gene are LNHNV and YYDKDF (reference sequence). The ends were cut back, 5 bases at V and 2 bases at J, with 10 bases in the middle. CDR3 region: CATSVGRAYEQYF. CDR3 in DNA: TGTGCCACCAGCGTTGGCAGGGCCTACGAGCAGTACTTC. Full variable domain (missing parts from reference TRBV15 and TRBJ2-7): DAMVIQNPRYQVTQFGKPVTLSCSQTLNHNVMYWYQQKSSQAPKLLFHYYDKDFNNEADTPDNFQSRRPNTSFCFLDIRSPGLGDTAMYLCATSVGRAYEQYFGPGTRLTVT.

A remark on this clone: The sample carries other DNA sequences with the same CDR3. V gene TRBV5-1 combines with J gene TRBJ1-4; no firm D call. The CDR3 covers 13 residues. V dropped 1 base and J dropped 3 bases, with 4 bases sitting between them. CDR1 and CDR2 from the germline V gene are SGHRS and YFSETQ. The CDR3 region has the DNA TGCGCCAGCAGCTTGTCACCTAATGAAAAACTGTTTTTT. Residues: CASSLSPNEKLFF.

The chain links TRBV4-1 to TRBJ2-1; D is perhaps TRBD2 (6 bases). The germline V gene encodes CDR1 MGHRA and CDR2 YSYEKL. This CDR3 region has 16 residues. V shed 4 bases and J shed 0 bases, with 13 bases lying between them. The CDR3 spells CASSPDGTGSYNEQFF. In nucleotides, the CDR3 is TGCGCCAGCAGCCCGGACGGGACTGGCTCCTACAATGAGCAGTTCTTC.

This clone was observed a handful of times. The CDR3 spells CASSDRDQETQYF. CDR3 DNA sequence: TGTGCCAGCAGCGACCGGGACCAAGAGACCCAGTACTTC. The chain has TRBV5-4 and TRBJ2-5; D gene ambiguous. Trimming removed 4 bases from V and 0 bases from J, with 7 bases in between. Germline V CDR1 and CDR2: SGHNT, YYREEE (reference sequence). The CDR3 totals 13 residues.

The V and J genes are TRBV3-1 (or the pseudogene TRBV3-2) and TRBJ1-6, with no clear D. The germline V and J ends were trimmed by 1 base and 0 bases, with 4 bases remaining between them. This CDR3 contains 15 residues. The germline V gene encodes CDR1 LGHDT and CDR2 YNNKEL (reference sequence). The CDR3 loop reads CASSQGSSYNSPLHF. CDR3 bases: TGTGCCAGCAGCCAAGGGAGCTCCTATAATTCACCCCTCCACTTT.

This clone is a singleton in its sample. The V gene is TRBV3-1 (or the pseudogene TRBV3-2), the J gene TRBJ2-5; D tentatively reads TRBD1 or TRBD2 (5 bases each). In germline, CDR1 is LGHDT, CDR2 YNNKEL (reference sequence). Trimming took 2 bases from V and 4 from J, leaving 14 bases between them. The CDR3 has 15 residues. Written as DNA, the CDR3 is TGTGCCAGCAGCCAACGGGGCCGTTTGGGAGAGACCCAGTACTTC. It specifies CASSQRGRLGETQYF.

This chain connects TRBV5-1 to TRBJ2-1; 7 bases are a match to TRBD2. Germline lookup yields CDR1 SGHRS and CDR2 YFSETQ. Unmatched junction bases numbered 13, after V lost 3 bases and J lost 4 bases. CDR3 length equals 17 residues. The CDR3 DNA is TGCGCCAGCAGCTCCCTTGCGAGCGGGACGACGTACAATGAGCAGTTCTTC. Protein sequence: CASSSLASGTTYNEQFF.

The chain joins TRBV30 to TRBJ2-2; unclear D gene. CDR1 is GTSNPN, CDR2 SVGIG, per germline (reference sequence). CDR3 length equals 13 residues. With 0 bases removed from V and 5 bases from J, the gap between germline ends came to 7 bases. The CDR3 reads CAWSVRITGELFF. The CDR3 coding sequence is TGTGCCTGGAGTGTAAGGATTACCGGGGAGCTGTTTTTT. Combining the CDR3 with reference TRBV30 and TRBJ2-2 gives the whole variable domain SQTIHQWPATLVQPVGSPLSLECTVEGTSNPNLYWYRQAAGRGLQLLFYSVGIGQISSEVPQNLSASRPQDRQFILSSKKLLLSDSGFYLCAWSVRITGELFFGEGSRLTVL.

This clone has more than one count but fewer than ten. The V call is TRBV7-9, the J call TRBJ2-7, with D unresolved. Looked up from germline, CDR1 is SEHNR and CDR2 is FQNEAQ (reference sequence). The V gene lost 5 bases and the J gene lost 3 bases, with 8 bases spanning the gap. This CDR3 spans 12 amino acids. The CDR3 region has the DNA TGTGCCAGCAGCCGGACCGACTACGAGCAGTACTTC. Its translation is CASSRTDYEQYF.

CDR3 in DNA: TGTGCCAGCAGTTACACAGGGCTGAATGAGCAGTTCTTC. This gives the protein CASSYTGLNEQFF. This chain connects TRBV2 to TRBJ2-1, with a possible D match to TRBD1 (6 bases). Trimming cost V 5 bases and J 7 bases, with 12 bases left between them. The CDR3 has 13 residues. Germline lookup yields CDR1 SNHLY and CDR2 FYNNEI.

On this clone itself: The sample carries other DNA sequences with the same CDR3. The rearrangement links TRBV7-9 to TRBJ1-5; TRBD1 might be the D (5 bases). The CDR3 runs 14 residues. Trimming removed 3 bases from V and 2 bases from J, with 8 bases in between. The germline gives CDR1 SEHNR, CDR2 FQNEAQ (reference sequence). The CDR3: CASSLGGGNQPQHF. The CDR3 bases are TGTGCCAGCAGCTTGGGAGGGGGCAATCAGCCCCAGCATTTT. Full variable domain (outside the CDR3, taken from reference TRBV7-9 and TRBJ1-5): DTGVSQNPRHKITKRGQNVTFRCDPISEHNRLYWYRQTLGQGPEFLTYFQNEAQLEKSRLLSDRFSAERPKGSFSTLEIQRTEQGDSAMYLCASSLGGGNQPQHFGDGTRLSIL.

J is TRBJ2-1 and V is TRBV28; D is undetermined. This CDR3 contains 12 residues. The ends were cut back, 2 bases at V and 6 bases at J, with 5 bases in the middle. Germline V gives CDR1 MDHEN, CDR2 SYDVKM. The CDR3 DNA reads TGTGCCAGCAGTTTAACCCCCAATGAGCAGTTCTTC. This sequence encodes CASSLTPNEQFF.

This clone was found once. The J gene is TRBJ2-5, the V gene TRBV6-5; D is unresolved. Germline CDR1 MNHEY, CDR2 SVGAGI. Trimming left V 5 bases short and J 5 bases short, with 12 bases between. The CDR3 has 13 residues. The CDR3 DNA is TGTGCCAGCAGTACCCCCGGTTCCGAGACCCAGTACTTC. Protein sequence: CASSTPGSETQYF.

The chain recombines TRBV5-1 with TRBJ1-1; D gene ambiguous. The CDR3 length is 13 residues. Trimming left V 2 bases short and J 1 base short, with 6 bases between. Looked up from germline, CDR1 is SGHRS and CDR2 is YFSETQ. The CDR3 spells CASSFSENTEAFF. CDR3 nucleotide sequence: TGCGCCAGCAGCTTCTCGGAGAACACTGAAGCTTTCTTT.